This T cell receptor (beta chain) was recorded in a study of response to subunit inactivated influenza vaccine. Study-wide points: Authors suggested each seasonal influenza vaccination recruits few new T cells.

Comment on this clonotype: Its antigen is unidentified.

TCRdb itself ran the RT-PCR reads through MiXCR, one entry per CDR3 protein. Counted here are a few hundred thousand distinct CDR3 sequences, around a fifth occurring once; the ten biggest clones make up about 9.4%. V was shortened by 5 bases and J by 5 bases, with 15 bases between the two germline ends. The CDR3 spans 14 residues. Germline CDR1 MNHNS, CDR2 SASEGT. The sequencing here drew on PBMCs from blood, taken less than 22 months after vaccination. This chain links TRBV6-1 with TRBJ1-1; D is perhaps TRBD1 (6 bases). The receptor's source is a man aged 50 to 69 who received an inactivated influenza vaccine. The CDR3, as DNA: TGTGCCAGCAGTACAGGGTACGATAGGACTGAAGCTTTCTTT. It encodes CASSTGYDRTEAFF.